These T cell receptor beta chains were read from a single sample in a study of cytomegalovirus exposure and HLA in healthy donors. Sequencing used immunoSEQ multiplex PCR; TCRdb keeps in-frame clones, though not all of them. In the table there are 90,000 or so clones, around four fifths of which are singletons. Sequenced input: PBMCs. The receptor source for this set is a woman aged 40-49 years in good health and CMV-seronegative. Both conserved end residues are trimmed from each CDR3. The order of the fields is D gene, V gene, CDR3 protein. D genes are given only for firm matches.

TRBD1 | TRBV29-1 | SVDFGQVIH
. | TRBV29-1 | SVVVISFSYEQY
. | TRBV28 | ASSSGIYGYT
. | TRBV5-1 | ASSKEGPYNEQF
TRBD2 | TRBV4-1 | ASSQVNPTSGSRGEQF
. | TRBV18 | ASSEDSGGEKLF
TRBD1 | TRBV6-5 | ASSPQGTNTEAF
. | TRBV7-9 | ALRERSNSPLH
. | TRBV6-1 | ASRSTGNTEAF
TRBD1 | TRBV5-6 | ASSTYRGRKGSETQY
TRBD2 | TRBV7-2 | ASSPRTSAVDIQY
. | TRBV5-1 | ASSGAVPGNTIY
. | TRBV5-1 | ASRSPGAANYGYT
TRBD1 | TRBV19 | ASSRGQGIYNEQF
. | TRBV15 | ATTRDITNYGYT
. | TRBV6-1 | ASSSGGGPQH
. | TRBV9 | ASSGGTNEQF
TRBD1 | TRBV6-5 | ASRPIRGKNTEAF
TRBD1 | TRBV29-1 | SGEGQGDTEAF
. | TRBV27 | ASSRGRWGGGSYEQY
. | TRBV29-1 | SVVSGGGEDGYT
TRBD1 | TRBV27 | ASSLSWDSNTDTQY
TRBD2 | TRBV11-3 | ASSRGEGRETQY
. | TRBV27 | ASSLSGGGYGYT
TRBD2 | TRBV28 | ASLTSGSPGELF
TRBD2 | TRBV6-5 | ASSPGLAGQNEQF
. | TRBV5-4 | ASSPTSSPGNTIY
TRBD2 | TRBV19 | ASSPLAGLSGELF
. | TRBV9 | ASSFSPSAAAGELF
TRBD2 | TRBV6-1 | ASSEEEGSGMNEQF
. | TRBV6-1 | AAPFSTYNEQF
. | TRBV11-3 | ASSPQGTYEQY
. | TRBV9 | ASSEGLLQETQY
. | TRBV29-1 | SVRHVYGYT
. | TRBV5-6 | ASSWFGEQY
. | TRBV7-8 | ASSLSGGTHEQY
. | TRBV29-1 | SVLKMNGLSDEQY
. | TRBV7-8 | ASSLGASSYEQY
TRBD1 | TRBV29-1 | SVGTGGYNEQF